This T cell receptor beta chain came from a study of human T cells and chemical hapten exposure. As for time point: pre-sensitization, week 0. This sample's treatment: therapeutic diphenylcyclopropenone sensitization with weekly scalp DPC. Total RNA was extracted from unfractionated whole blood. This CDR3 has 13 residues. A single record per CDR3 protein comes from TCRdb applying MiXCR to the RACE reads. The data hold about 51,000 distinct CDR3 sequences, with 9.4% observed a single time. The TCR comes from a woman aged 40 to 50 with alopecia areata. Some clones in this sample may be carry-over from other donors' samples. The V and J genes are TRBV21-1 and TRBJ2-5; TRBD1 is taken as the D call from the table, unchecked against the DNA. TRBV21-1 is designated a pseudogene. This specimen was whole blood, taken in connection with sensitization to the hapten diphenylcyclopropenone (DPC). CDR3 in amino acids: CASSKEGVETQYF. The CDR3 nucleotides are TGTGCCAGCAGCAAAGAGGGCGTAGAGACCCAGTACTTC.